This T cell receptor (beta chain) stems from a study of cytomegalovirus exposure and HLA in healthy donors. Study as a whole: Of all 400 or so donors who were genotyped, about 80% belonged to the Caucasian-associated ancestry cluster.

As to this clone: No antigen is known for it.

Primers for the PCR totalled 60 Vbeta and 13 Jbeta. Repertoires were generated with immunoSEQ multiplex PCR, while TCRdb's copy carries only in-frame clones and drops some. This sample has 150,000 to 200,000 clones, with roughly 79% found just once. Germline V gives CDR1 SNHLY, CDR2 FYNNEI. The CDR3 consists of 14 residues. The V and J ends lost 6 bases and 6 bases, in that order; junction bases with no gene match: 7. Points from the study as a whole: Data from an earlier analysis indicated that most TCR beta V segments were productive either about 90% or about 30% of the time.

Sequencing was done on a sample of PBMCs. The J gene is TRBJ1-5, the V gene TRBV2; 8 positions match TRBD1. This receptor was taken from a male donor in good health and CMV-seropositive. In DNA form, the CDR3 reads TGTGCCAGCAGCCTGGACAGGGCAGGTCAGCCCCAGCATTTT. Its protein is CASSLDRAGQPQHF.